Presented here are 13 T cell receptor beta chains from one specimen sequenced in a study of blood T cell repertoires in COVID-19. Sequenced by immunoSEQ multiplex PCR; TCRdb stores in-frame clones only, minus some. The data hold about 160,000 clones, with roughly 81% observed a single time. The sequenced sample consisted of peripheral blood. Receptors originate from a woman aged 45-65 years with COVID-19, enrolled during active disease.

The chain combines TRBV4-1 with TRBJ2-7; the match to TRBD1 covers 9 bases. The V and J ends lost 3 bases and 3 bases, in that order; junction bases with no gene match: 3. Germline-derived CDR1 and CDR2 are MGHRA and YSYEKL. CDR3 length: 14 amino acids. The DNA for the CDR3 is TGCGCCAGCAGCCATTCGACAGGGGGCTACGAGCAGTACTTC. Translating gives CASSHSTGGYEQYF.

The gene calls are TRBV7-9 and TRBJ2-1; TRBD2 matches at 9 bases. V was pared by 4 bases and J by 0 bases, with 7 bases of the junction left unmatched. CDR3 size: 17 residues. From germline, CDR1 is SEHNR and CDR2 FQNEAQ (reference sequence). The chain's CDR3 is CASSSAERGVSYNEQFF. CDR3 nucleotides: TGTGCCAGCAGCTCCGCCGAGCGGGGGGTCTCCTACAATGAGCAGTTCTTC.

This chain joins TRBV7-9 and TRBJ2-5; possibly TRBD2 for D (7 bases). Trimming removed 1 base at V and 5 bases at J, with 20 bases between. The CDR3 has 17 residues. Germline-derived CDR1 and CDR2 are SEHNR and FQNEAQ (reference sequence). The CDR3 DNA sequence: TGTGCCAGCAGCTTAGGCCCGGCGGGGGCAGCTCGGGAGACCCAGTACTTC. It codes for CASSLGPAGAARETQYF.

This clone was found a few times. The genes are TRBV6-5 and TRBJ1-5; D remains unclear. CDR1 and CDR2 from the germline V gene are MNHEY and SVGAGI. V shed 2 bases and J shed 1 base, with 9 bases lying between them. This CDR3 has 15 amino acids. CDR3 loop: CASSYTELSNQPQHF. DNA of the CDR3: TGTGCCAGCAGTTACACCGAGTTGAGCAATCAGCCCCAGCATTTT.

V and J are TRBV27 and TRBJ2-1; D ambiguous. Trimming removed 3 bases from V and 1 base from J, with 7 bases in between. CDR3 length equals 14 residues. Looked up from germline, CDR1 is MNHEY and CDR2 is SMNVEV (reference sequence). The CDR3 DNA reads as TGTGCCAGCAGTTTCTCCGGTTCCTACAATGAGCAGTTCTTC. This gives the protein CASSFSGSYNEQFF.

V usage is TRBV6-2 or TRBV6-3 and J usage is TRBJ1-1; D perhaps matches TRBD1 (5 bases). The CDR3 extends over 14 amino acids. In germline, CDR1 is MNHEY, CDR2 SVGEGT. V lost 8 bases, J lost 1 base, and 14 bases lay in between. The CDR3 region has the DNA TGTGCCAGCGGCCAACCCCAGGGGAACACTGAAGCTTTCTTT. The encoded protein is CASGQPQGNTEAFF.

The V gene is TRBV5-4, the J gene TRBJ2-5, with TRBD2 matching over 14 bases. The V segment lost 4 bases and the J segment 3 bases; nucleotides outside the gene matches: 5. The length of the CDR3 is 16 residues. The germline CDR1 and CDR2 sequences are SGHNT and YYREEE (reference sequence). As DNA, the CDR3 is TGTGCCAGCAGCCTACGACTAGCGGGGGGGAAAGAGACCCAGTACTTC. This encodes CASSLRLAGGKETQYF.

The V gene is TRBV11-2, the J gene TRBJ2-1; TRBD2 matches at 7 bases. This CDR3 has 16 residues. Trimming removed 8 bases from V and 1 base from J; junction bases left unmatched: 11. Germline CDR1 and CDR2: SGHAT and FQNNGV. Here the CDR3 reads CASPRGSGDSYNEQFF. Written as DNA, the CDR3 is TGTGCCAGCCCTCGGGGCAGCGGGGATTCCTACAATGAGCAGTTCTTC.

J is TRBJ1-6 and V is TRBV5-1; no reliable D call. The CDR3 has 14 amino acids. V lost 1 base, J lost 10 bases, and 12 bases lay in between. Germline V gene lookup returns CDR1 SGHRS and CDR2 YFSETQ. Written as DNA, the CDR3 is TGCGCCAGCAGCTTGTATGGGAGGGAATCACCCCTCCACTTT. The encoded protein is CASSLYGRESPLHF.

The chain combines TRBV4-2 with TRBJ1-2; 7 bases align to TRBD1. This CDR3 is 15 amino acids long. J gave up 4 bases and V 0 bases, and 5 bases lay outside the gene matches. Germline V gene sequence: CDR1 LGHNA, CDR2 YNFKEQ. In nucleotides, the CDR3 is TGTGCCAGCAGCCAAGAACAGGGGTTCCCCTATGGCTACACCTTC. Translation gives CASSQEQGFPYGYTF.

The chain uses TRBV2 and TRBJ1-1; D remains ambiguous. Between the trimmed V and J ends, which lost 3 bases and 7 bases, there was a span of 12 bases. Germline-derived CDR1 and CDR2 are SNHLY and FYNNEI. This CDR3 contains 13 residues. CDR3 sequence: CASSDPGLSEAFF. CDR3 sequence (DNA): TGTGCCAGCAGTGACCCGGGTCTTAGTGAAGCTTTCTTT.

The V call is TRBV3-1 (or the pseudogene TRBV3-2), the J call TRBJ1-1, with D tentatively TRBD1 (5 bases). This CDR3 has 13 amino acids. V lost 2 bases, J lost 4 bases, and 8 bases lay in between. CDR1 and CDR2 (germline): LGHDT, YNNKEL (reference sequence). CDR3: CASSQSGVTEAFF. The CDR3 region has the DNA TGTGCCAGCAGCCAATCGGGGGTCACTGAAGCTTTCTTT.

This chain links TRBV4-1 with TRBJ1-5, with 8 bases matching TRBD1. The CDR3 is made up of 18 amino acids. J was trimmed by 0 bases and V by 0 bases; bases with no gene match: 7. Germline V gene data show CDR1 as MGHRA and CDR2 as YSYEKL. The CDR3 sequence is CASSQEDTGGYSNQPQHF. The CDR3 DNA sequence: TGCGCCAGCAGCCAAGAAGATACAGGGGGGTATAGCAATCAGCCCCAGCATTTT.